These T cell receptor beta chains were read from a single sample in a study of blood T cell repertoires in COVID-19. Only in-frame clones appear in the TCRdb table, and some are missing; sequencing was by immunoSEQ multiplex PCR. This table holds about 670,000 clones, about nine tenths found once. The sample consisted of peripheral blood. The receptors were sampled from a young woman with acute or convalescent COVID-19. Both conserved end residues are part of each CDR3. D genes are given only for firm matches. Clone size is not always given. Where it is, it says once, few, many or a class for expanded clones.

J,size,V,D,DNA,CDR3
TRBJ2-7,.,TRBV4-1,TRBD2,TGCGCCAGCAGCCAAGTTGGGAGGGACGAGCAGTACTTC,CASSQVGRDEQYF
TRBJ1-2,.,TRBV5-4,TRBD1,TGTGCCAGCAGCTTTCGAGGACAGGGGCCTGGCTACACCTTC,CASSFRGQGPGYTF
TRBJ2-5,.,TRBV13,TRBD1,TGTGCCAGCAGCTTAGGCACAGGGGGCAGGGAGACCCAGTACTTC,CASSLGTGGRETQYF
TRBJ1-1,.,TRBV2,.,TGTGCCAGCAGGCCTAGTAAATTAGACACTGAAGCTTTCTTT,CASRPSKLDTEAFF
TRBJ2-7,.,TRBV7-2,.,TGTGCCAGCAGCTACCCGAGAGTCCGCGGGTGGGAGCAGTACTTC,CASSYPRVRGWEQYF
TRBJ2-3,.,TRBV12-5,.,TGTGCTAGTGGTTTGGACCCTCGACAGCTTACAGATACGCAGTATTTT,CASGLDPRQLTDTQYF
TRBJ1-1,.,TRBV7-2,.,TGTGCCAGCAGCTTAGCAGGAGGGATGGGCACTGAAGCTTTCTTT,CASSLAGGMGTEAFF
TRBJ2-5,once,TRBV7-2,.,TGTGCCAGCAGCTTAGTCGGCAGACTCCAAGAGACCCAGTACTTC,CASSLVGRLQETQYF
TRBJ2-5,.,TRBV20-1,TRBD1,TGCAGTGCCACAGGGGGGGAGACCCAGTACTTC,CSATGGETQYF
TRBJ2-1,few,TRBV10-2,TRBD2,TGCGCCAGCAGTGTTGGCGGTAGCGGGGCGTACAATGAGCAGTTCTTC,CASSVGGSGAYNEQFF
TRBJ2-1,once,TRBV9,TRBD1,TGTGCCAGCAGCGAAAGCGGGGGACAGGGGTACAATGAGCAGTTCTTC,CASSESGGQGYNEQFF
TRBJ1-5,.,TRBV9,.,TGTGCCAGCAGCCCCGGGGGGGACCGGGGACCCCAGCATTTT,CASSPGGDRGPQHF
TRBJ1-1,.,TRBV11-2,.,TGTGCCAGTAGGGGCCGACAGAACACTGAAGCTTTCTTT,CASRGRQNTEAFF
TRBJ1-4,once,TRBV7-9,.,TGTGCCAGCAGCACCGTTCGAGGGGGTGGGCGAAATGAAAAACTGTTTTTT,CASSTVRGGGRNEKLFF
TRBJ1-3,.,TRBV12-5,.,TGTGCTAGTGGTTTACCCCCTCGGGGTACTGGAAACACCATATATTTT,CASGLPPRGTGNTIYF
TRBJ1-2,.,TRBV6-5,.,TGTGCCAGCAGTTATCTACAGGATAACTATGGCTACACCTTC,CASSYLQDNYGYTF
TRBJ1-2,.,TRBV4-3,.,TGCGCCAGCAGCCAAGGCGTGCAGGGGTATGGCTACACCTTC,CASSQGVQGYGYTF
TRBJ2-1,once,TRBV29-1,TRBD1,TGCAGCGTCGAGGGGACAGGGGGCTCAGGAGCCCCTCCGGGTTCCTACAATGAGCAGTTCTTC,CSVEGTGGSGAPPGSYNEQFF
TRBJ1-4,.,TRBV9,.,TGTGCCAGCAGCGTCCAGGTGGGAGATAATGAAAAACTGTTTTTT,CASSVQVGDNEKLFF
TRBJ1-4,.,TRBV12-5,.,TGTGCTAGTGGTCGCAGGGAAAATGAAAAACTGTTTTTT,CASGRRENEKLFF
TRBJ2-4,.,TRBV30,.,TGTGCCTGGAGTGCCCCGACACTAGCCAAAAACATTCAGTACTTC,CAWSAPTLAKNIQYF
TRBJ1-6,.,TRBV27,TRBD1,TGTGCCAGCACCCTGGACAGGGGAGGCTCACCCCTCCACTTT,CASTLDRGGSPLHF
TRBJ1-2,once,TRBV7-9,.,TGTGCCAGCAGCCAAGGGTACAGGGCTCCCTATGGCTACACCTTC,CASSQGYRAPYGYTF
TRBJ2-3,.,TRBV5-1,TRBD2,TGCGCCAGCAGTTCCGATAGCGGGGGGGCGAACACAGATACGCAGTATTTT,CASSSDSGGANTDTQYF
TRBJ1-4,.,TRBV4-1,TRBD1,TGCGCCAGCAGCCCTACAGGGGGCGGGCGGGAAAAACTGTTTTTT,CASSPTGGGREKLFF
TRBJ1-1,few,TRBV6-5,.,TGTGCCAGCACCTTGAGCCGGAACACTGAAGCTTTCTTT,CASTLSRNTEAFF
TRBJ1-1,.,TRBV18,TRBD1,TGTGCCAGCTCAAGGACAGGGGCCCCAAAGAAGAACACTGAAGCTTTCTTT,CASSRTGAPKKNTEAFF
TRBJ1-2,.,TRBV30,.,TGTGCCTGGAGTGTAGGAGACTATGGCTACACCTTC,CAWSVGDYGYTF
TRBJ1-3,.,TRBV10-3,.,TGTGCCGCGGGTTCAGGTACCAGCGGGGGATACTCTGGAAACACCATATATTTT,CAAGSGTSGGYSGNTIYF
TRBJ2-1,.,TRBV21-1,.,TGTGCCAGCAGCAAAGCAGTCGGTGCCTTTTACAATGAGCAGTTCTTC,CASSKAVGAFYNEQFF
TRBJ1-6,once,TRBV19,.,TGTGCCAGAGCACAGGGACATCATGAAAATTCACCCCTCCACTTT,CARAQGHHENSPLHF
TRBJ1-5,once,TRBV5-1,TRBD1,TGCGCCAGCAGCCCAGGACAGGGGCCAAATCAGCCCCAGCATTTT,CASSPGQGPNQPQHF
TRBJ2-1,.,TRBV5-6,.,TGTGCCAGCAGCTTGGGAGTGGTGCTTGAGCAGTTCTTC,CASSLGVVLEQFF
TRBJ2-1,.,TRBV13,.,TGTGCCAGCAGCCCCACCTCACTAGGGAATGAGCAGTTCTTC,CASSPTSLGNEQFF
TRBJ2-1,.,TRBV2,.,TGTGCCAGCAGGTCGACAGGACCTGACAATGAGCAGTTCTTC,CASRSTGPDNEQFF
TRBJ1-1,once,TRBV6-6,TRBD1,TGTGCCAGCAGAACCCAGGGGGCCGGGGACACTGAAGCTTTCTTT,CASRTQGAGDTEAFF
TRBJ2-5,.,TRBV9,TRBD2,TGTGCCAGCAGCGTGACTAGCGGGGGGGCAAGGGAGACCCAGTACTTC,CASSVTSGGARETQYF
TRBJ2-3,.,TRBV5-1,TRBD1,TGCGCCAGCAGCTCGCGGGTGACAGGGGGCTCCACCACAGATACGCAGTATTTT,CASSSRVTGGSTTDTQYF
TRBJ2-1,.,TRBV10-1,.,TGCGCCACCAAACAGGGAACCTACAATGAGCAGTTCTTC,CATKQGTYNEQFF
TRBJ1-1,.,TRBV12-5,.,TGTGCTAGTGGTTTACCGTCCAGGGGCGAGGACACTGAAGCTTTCTTT,CASGLPSRGEDTEAFF
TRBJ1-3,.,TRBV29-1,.,TGCAGCGTTTGGAGCAGGGTGGGAAACACCATATATTTT,CSVWSRVGNTIYF
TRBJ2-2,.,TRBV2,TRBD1,TGTGCCAGCACTTCTCGGACAGGGGATCGCACCGGGGAGCTGTTTTTT,CASTSRTGDRTGELFF
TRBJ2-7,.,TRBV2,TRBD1,TGTGCCAGCAGTGAAGGGGACAGGGGCCTCCCCTACGAGCAGTACTTC,CASSEGDRGLPYEQYF
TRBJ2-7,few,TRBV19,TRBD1,TGTGCCAGTAGCCCCTCAGGGGGAACCTACGAGCAGTACTTC,CASSPSGGTYEQYF
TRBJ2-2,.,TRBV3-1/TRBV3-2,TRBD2,TGTGCCAGCAGCCCGGGACTAGCGCTCGCCGGGGAGCTGTTTTTT,CASSPGLALAGELFF
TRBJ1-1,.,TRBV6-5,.,TGTGCCAGCAGTTACTCGATGCGGGGGGCCGGGACTGAAGCTTTCTTT,CASSYSMRGAGTEAFF
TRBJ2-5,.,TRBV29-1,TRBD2,TGCAGCGCCGCTTTCGGGACTAGAAAAGAGACCCAGTACTTC,CSAAFGTRKETQYF
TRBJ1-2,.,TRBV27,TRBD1,TGTGCCAGCAGTCGGACAGGGGGCAACTATGGCTACACCTTC,CASSRTGGNYGYTF
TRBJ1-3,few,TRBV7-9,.,TGTGCCAGCAGCCCACGCGGGGTTTCTGGAAACACCATATATTTT,CASSPRGVSGNTIYF
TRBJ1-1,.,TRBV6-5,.,TGTGCCAGCAGCCCCGGGACAGAAGCTTTCTTT,CASSPGTEAFF
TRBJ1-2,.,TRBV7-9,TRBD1,TGTGCCAGCAGCCGGACAGGGGGCGGTGGCTACACCTTC,CASSRTGGGGYTF
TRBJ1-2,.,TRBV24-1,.,TGTGCCACCAGTGGCAGGGCAGGCTATGGCTACACCTTC,CATSGRAGYGYTF
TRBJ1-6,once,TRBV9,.,TGTGCCAGCAGCGATAGCCCCGGCTTTGGTTCACCCCTCCACTTT,CASSDSPGFGSPLHF
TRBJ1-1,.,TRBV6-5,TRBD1,TGTGCCAGCAGAACAGGGGAATCGCCTGAAGCTTTCTTT,CASRTGESPEAFF
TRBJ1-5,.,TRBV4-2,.,TGTGCCAGCAGCCAAGGCAGGGGTGGCAATCAGCCCCAGCATTTT,CASSQGRGGNQPQHF